This T cell receptor (beta chain) stems from a study of vaccination and CD4 T cells after COVID-19. The overall study: The convalescents included six males and four females, and among them two were Hispanic while seven were Caucasian.

This clonotype was counted between two and nine times. Its cognate antigen is unknown. Germline-derived CDR1 and CDR2 are SGHVS and FQNEAQ. The V end lost 1 base, the J end lost 2 bases, and 11 bases lay between the germline ends. There are 15 residues in the CDR3. With the Oncomine TCR Beta short-read assay, DNA from cultured CD4+ T cells was sequenced. Using its own MiXCR run on the PCR reads, TCRdb lists one record per CDR3 protein. This sample has 9,500 to 13,000 distinct CDR3 sequences; around 40% occur once, and the top ten carry around a third. Treatment meaning: roughly 10-day PBMC culture with coronavirus spike peptide pools or control peptides (ViraFEST assay). Half-medium replacement with fresh IL-2 medium took place on days 3 and 7. Points from the study as a whole: Reactive clonotype counts went from median about 21 after infection to 35 to 45 after vaccination, nonsignificantly.

Specimen: CD4+ T cells from blood, cultured in vitro. The rearrangement uses TRBV7-8 and TRBJ1-1; perhaps TRBD1 as D (5 bases). This sequence was found in a human donor who had recovered from COVID-19. The CDR3 nucleotides read TGTGCCAGCAGCTTAGGTAATACAGGAAACACTGAAGCTTTCTTT. This encodes CASSLGNTGNTEAFF.